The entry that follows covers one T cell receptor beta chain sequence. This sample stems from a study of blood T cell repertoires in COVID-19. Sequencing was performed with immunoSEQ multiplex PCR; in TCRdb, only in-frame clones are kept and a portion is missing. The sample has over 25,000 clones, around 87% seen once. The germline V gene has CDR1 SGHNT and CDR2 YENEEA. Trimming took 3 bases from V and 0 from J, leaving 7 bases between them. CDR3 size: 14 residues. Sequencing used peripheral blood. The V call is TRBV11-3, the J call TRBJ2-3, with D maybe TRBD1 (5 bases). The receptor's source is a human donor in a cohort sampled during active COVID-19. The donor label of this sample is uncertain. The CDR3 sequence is CASSFAGSTDTQYF. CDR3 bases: TGTGCCAGCAGCTTTGCAGGGAGCACAGATACGCAGTATTTT.